The 9 T cell receptor beta chains below come from one sample, sequenced in a study of blood T cell repertoires in COVID-19. Using immunoSEQ multiplex PCR, the repertoire was profiled, and TCRdb retains in-frame clones only, with some absent. The table includes approximately 260,000 clones, roughly 80% detected once. Material for sequencing was peripheral blood. These receptors came from a woman aged 60 to 75 with active or convalescent COVID-19.

Concerning this clone itself: The germline gene is not matched at one end of the junction; a read error may be the cause. The V call is TRBV6-5, the J call TRBJ2-7; TRBD2 is a possible D gene (7 bases). Germline lookup yields CDR1 MNHEY and CDR2 SVGAGI. The CDR3 is 13 residues long. CDR3 in DNA: TGTGCCAGCAGTTACGCCGCCTTTGGAGGGGGGGTATTC. It translates to CASSYAAFGGGVF.

The chain joins TRBV14 to TRBJ2-1; 11 bases match TRBD2. The trim removed 2 bases at V and 4 bases at J, leaving 7 bases unmatched. The CDR3 loop spans 17 amino acids. Germline V gene lookup returns CDR1 SGHDN and CDR2 FVKESK. CDR3 amino acids: CASSQRLLAGGYNEQFF. The CDR3 DNA follows: TGTGCCAGCAGCCAAAGACTCCTAGCGGGGGGATACAATGAGCAGTTCTTC. Together with reference TRBV14 and TRBJ2-1, the CDR3 gives the full variable domain: EAGVTQFPSHSVIEKGQTVTLRCDPISGHDNLYWYRRVMGKEIKFLLHFVKESKQDESGMPNNRFLAERTGGTYSTLKVQPAELEDSGVYFCASSQRLLAGGYNEQFFGPGTRLTVL.

Details on this clone: The sample contains more than one DNA sequence encoding this CDR3. The chain employs TRBV18 and TRBJ1-4, with a tentative D call TRBD1 (5 bases). V shed 1 base and J shed 7 bases, with 10 bases lying between them. CDR1 and CDR2 from the germline V gene are KGHSH and LQKENI. There are 14 residues in the CDR3. The chain's CDR3 is CASSPRQGSEKLFF. CDR3 DNA: TGTGCCAGCTCACCACGTCAGGGAAGTGAAAAACTGTTTTTT.

In its sample, this clone was seen once. The chain is built from TRBV30 and TRBJ1-6, with D tentatively TRBD1 (5 bases). The CDR3 is 15 residues long. Germline CDR1 reads GTSNPN; CDR2 reads SVGIG (reference sequence). Trimming took off 4 bases at V and 7 bases at J, with 17 bases between the two ends. The CDR3 bases are TGTGCCTGGATGGCGTATTCGACAGCGAATTCACCCCTCCACTTT. Protein product: CAWMAYSTANSPLHF. Together with reference TRBV30 and TRBJ1-6, the CDR3 gives the full variable domain: SQTIHQWPATLVQPVGSPLSLECTVEGTSNPNLYWYRQAAGRGLQLLFYSVGIGQISSEVPQNLSASRPQDRQFILSSKKLLLSDSGFYLCAWMAYSTANSPLHFGNGTRLTVT.

The chain recombines TRBV9 with TRBJ1-2; 7 positions agree with TRBD1. From germline, CDR1 is SGDLS and CDR2 YYNGEE. Trimming removed 0 bases from V and 4 bases from J; junction bases left unmatched: 3. The CDR3 sequence is 14 residues long. CDR3 in DNA: TGTGCCAGCAGCGTAGTGGGACAGTCCTATGGCTACACCTTC. Protein product: CASSVVGQSYGYTF.

This clone has just a few counts. This chain links TRBV5-1 with TRBJ2-7, with 9 bases matching TRBD1. The CDR3 is 14 residues long. V trimming: 4 bases; J trimming: 0 bases; junction bases outside the gene matches: 2. Per germline, CDR1 SGHRS and CDR2 YFSETQ. The CDR3 is CASSKTGGSYEQYF. The CDR3 nucleotides are TGCGCCAGCAGCAAGACAGGGGGCTCCTACGAGCAGTACTTC.

This chain joins TRBV11-2 and TRBJ2-2; TRBD2 might be the D (7 bases). CDR1 is SGHAT, CDR2 FQNNGV, per germline. V lost 6 bases, J lost 5 bases, and 16 bases lay in between. The CDR3 consists of 15 residues. Here the CDR3 DNA reads TGTGCCAGCAGAGGGTTGGGGGGGCCAACCGGGGAGCTGTTTTTT. This translates into CASRGLGGPTGELFF.

This rearrangement joins TRBV6-4 to TRBJ2-1; tentative D call: TRBD1 (6 bases). Trimming cost V 4 bases and J 2 bases, with 15 bases left between them. This CDR3 spans 16 amino acids. Germline V gene data show CDR1 as MRHNA and CDR2 as SNTAGT. This CDR3 reads CASSGKTGLPYNEQFF. CDR3 sequence (DNA): TGTGCCAGCAGTGGAAAAACAGGGCTGCCCTACAATGAGCAGTTCTTC.

The chain links TRBV11-1 to TRBJ2-5; D might be TRBD2 (5 bases). Between the trimmed V and J ends, which lost 5 bases and 3 bases, there was a span of 16 bases. Germline CDR1 SGHAT, CDR2 FQDESV (reference sequence). The CDR3 spans 15 residues. The CDR3 reads CASSPYGAVKETQYF. The CDR3 nucleotides are TGTGCCAGCAGCCCGTACGGAGCGGTAAAAGAGACCCAGTACTTC.